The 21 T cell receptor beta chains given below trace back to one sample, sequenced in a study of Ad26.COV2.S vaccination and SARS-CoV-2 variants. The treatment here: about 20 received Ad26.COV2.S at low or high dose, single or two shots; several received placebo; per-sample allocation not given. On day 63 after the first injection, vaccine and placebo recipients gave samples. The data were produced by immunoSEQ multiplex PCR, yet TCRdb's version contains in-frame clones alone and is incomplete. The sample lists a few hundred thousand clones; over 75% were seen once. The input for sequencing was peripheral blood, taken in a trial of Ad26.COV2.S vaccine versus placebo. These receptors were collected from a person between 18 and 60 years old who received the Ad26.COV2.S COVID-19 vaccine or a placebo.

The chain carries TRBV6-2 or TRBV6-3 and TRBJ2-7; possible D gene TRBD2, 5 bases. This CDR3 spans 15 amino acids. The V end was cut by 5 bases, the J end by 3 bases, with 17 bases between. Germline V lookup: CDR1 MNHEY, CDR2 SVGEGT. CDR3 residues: CASSPGGGAIYEQYF. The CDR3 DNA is TGTGCCAGCAGTCCAGGTGGAGGCGCGATCTACGAGCAGTACTTC.

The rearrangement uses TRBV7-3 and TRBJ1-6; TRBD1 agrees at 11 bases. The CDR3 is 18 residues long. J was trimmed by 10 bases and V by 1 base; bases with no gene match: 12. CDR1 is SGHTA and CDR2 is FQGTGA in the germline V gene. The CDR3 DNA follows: TGTGCCAGCAGCTTAAAGGGTCCCGGGACAGGGGGAGGGTCACCCCTCCACTTT. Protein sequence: CASSLKGPGTGGGSPLHF.

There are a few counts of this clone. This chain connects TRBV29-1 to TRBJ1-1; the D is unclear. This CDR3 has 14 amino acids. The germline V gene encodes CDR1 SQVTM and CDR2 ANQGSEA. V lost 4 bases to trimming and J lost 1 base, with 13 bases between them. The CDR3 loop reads CSVGRVGRNTEAFF. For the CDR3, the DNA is TGCAGCGTTGGTCGAGTTGGGAGGAACACTGAAGCTTTCTTT. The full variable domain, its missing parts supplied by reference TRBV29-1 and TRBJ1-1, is SAVISQKPSRDICQRGTSLTIQCQVDSQVTMMFWYRQQPGQSLTLIATANQGSEATYESGFVIDKFPISRPNLTFSTLTVSNMSPEDSSIYLCSVGRVGRNTEAFFGQGTRLTVV.

CDR3 nucleotide sequence: TGCGCCAGCAGCTTGGAGGGCCTAGGGGCCCGGTCGTACAATGAGCAGTTCTTC. Its translation: CASSLEGLGARSYNEQFF. The genes are TRBV5-1 and TRBJ2-1; D may be TRBD1 (5 bases). The CDR3 is made up of 18 amino acids. Between the trimmed V and J ends, which lost 0 bases and 4 bases, there was a span of 20 bases. Germline V gene sequence: CDR1 SGHRS, CDR2 YFSETQ.

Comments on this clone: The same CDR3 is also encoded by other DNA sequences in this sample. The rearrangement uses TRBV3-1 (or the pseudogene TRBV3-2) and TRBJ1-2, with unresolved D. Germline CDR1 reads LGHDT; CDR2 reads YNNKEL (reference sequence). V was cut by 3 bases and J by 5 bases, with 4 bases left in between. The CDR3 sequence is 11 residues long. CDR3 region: CASSQGYGYTF. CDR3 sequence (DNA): TGTGCCAGCAGCCAGGGGTATGGCTACACCTTC.

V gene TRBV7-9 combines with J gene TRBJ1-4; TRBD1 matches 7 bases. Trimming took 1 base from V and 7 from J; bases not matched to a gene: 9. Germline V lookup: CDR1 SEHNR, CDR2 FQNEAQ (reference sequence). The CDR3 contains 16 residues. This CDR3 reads CASSLGYRDSGEKLFF. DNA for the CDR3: TGTGCCAGCAGCTTAGGGTACAGGGACAGCGGTGAAAAACTGTTTTTT. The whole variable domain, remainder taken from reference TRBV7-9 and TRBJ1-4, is DTGVSQNPRHKITKRGQNVTFRCDPISEHNRLYWYRQTLGQGPEFLTYFQNEAQLEKSRLLSDRFSAERPKGSFSTLEIQRTEQGDSAMYLCASSLGYRDSGEKLFFGSGTQLSVL.

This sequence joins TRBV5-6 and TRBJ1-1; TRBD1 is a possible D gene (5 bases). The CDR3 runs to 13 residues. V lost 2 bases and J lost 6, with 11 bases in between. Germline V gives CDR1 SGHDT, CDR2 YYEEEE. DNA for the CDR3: TGTGCCAGCAGCTTAGGGGCAGGCTCTGAAGCTTTCTTT. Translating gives CASSLGAGSEAFF.

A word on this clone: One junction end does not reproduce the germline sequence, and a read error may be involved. CDR3: CASSLDSGGESQYF. The CDR3 DNA is TGTGCCAGCAGTCTAGACTCTGGAGGCGAGAGCCAGTACTTC. The J gene is TRBJ2-5, the V gene TRBV2; TRBD2 is a possible D gene (5 bases). The CDR3 contains 14 residues. Germline-derived CDR1 and CDR2 are SNHLY and FYNNEI.

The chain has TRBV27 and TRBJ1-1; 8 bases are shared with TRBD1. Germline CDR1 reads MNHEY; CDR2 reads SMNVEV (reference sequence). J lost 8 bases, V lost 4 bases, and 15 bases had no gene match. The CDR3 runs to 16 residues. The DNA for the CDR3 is TGTGCCAGCAGTTCGGGGCAGGGGGCTAGGGTTACGGAAGCTTTCTTT. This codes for CASSSGQGARVTEAFF.

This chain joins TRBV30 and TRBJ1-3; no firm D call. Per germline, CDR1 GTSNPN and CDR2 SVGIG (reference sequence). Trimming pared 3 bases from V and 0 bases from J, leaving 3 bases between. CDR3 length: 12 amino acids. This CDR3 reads CAWSFSGNTIYF. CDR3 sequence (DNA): TGTGCCTGGAGCTTCTCTGGAAACACCATATATTTT.

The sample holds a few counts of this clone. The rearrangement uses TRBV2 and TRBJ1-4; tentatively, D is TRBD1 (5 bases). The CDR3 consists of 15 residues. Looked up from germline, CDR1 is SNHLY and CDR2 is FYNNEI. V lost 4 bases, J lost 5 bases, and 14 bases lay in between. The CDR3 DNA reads TGTGCCAGCAGTGTGACCCGGGGCCAAAATGAAAAACTGTTTTTT. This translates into CASSVTRGQNEKLFF.

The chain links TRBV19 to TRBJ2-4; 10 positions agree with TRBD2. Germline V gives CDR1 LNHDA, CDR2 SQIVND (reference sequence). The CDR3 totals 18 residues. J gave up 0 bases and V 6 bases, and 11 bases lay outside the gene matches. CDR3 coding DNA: TGTGCCAGTAGGCCCCTAGCGGGGGATCCCCTAGCCAAAAACATTCAGTACTTC. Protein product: CASRPLAGDPLAKNIQYF. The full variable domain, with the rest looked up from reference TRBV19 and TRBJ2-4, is DGGITQSPKYLFRKEGQNVTLSCEQNLNHDAMYWYRQDPGQGLRLIYYSQIVNDFQKGDIAEGYSVSREKKESFPLTVTSAQKNPTAFYLCASRPLAGDPLAKNIQYFGAGTRLSVL.

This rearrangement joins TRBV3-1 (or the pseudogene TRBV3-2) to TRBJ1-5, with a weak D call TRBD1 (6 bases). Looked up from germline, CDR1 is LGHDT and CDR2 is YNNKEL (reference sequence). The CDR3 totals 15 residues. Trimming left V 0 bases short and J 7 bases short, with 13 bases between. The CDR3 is CASSQDHGGRQPQHF. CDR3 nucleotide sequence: TGTGCCAGCAGCCAAGATCATGGGGGCAGGCAGCCCCAGCATTTT.

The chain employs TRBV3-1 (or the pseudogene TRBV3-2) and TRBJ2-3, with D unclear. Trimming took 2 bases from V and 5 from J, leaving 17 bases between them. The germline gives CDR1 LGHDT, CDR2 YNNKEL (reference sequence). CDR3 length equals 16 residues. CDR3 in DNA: TGTGCCAGCAGCCAAAGGATCCGGATGACGGGAGATACGCAGTATTTT. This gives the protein CASSQRIRMTGDTQYF.

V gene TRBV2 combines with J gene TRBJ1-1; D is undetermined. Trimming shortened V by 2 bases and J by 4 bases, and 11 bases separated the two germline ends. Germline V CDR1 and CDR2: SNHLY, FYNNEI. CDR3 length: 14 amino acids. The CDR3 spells CASSESSSGTEAFF. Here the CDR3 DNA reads TGTGCCAGCAGTGAATCTTCCTCGGGCACTGAAGCTTTCTTT.

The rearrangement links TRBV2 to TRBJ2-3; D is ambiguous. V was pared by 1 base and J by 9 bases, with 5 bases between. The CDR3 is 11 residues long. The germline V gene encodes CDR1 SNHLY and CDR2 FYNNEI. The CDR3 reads CASSEEDTQYF. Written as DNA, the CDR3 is TGTGCCAGCAGTGAAGAGGACACGCAGTATTTT. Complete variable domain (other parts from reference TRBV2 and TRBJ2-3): EPEVTQTPSHQVTQMGQEVILRCVPISNHLYFYWYRQILGQKVEFLVSFYNNEISEKSEIFDDQFSVERPDGSNFTLKIRSTKLEDSAMYFCASSEEDTQYFGPGTRLTVL.

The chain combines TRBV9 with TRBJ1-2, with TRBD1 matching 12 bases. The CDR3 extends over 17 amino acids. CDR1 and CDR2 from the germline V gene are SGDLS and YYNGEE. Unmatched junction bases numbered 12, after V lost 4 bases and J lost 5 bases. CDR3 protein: CASSSVPGQGARYGYTF. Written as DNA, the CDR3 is TGTGCCAGCAGCTCCGTACCGGGACAGGGGGCGCGTTATGGCTACACCTTC. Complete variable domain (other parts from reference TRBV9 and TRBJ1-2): DSGVTQTPKHLITATGQRVTLRCSPRSGDLSVYWYQQSLDQGLQFLIQYYNGEERAKGNILERFSAQQFPDLHSELNLSSLELGDSALYFCASSSVPGQGARYGYTFGSGTRLTVV.

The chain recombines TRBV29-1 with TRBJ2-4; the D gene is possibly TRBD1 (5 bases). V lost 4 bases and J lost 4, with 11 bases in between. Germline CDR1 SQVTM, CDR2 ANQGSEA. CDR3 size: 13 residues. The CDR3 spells CSVGQDNKNIQYF. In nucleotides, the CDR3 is TGCAGCGTTGGTCAGGACAATAAAAACATTCAGTACTTC.

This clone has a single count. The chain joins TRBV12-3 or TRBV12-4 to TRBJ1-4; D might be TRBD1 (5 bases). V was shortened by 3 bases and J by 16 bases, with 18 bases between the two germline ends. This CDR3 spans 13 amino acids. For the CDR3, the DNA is TGTGCCAGCAGTTTCCCGGACGCCTGGGGGTGGTTTTTT. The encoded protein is CASSFPDAWGWFF.

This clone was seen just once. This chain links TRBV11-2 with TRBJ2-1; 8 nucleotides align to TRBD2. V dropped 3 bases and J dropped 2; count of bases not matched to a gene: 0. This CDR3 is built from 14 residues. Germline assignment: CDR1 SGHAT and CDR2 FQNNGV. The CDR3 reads CASSFGGAYNEQFF. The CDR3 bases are TGTGCCAGCAGCTTCGGGGGGGCCTACAATGAGCAGTTCTTC.

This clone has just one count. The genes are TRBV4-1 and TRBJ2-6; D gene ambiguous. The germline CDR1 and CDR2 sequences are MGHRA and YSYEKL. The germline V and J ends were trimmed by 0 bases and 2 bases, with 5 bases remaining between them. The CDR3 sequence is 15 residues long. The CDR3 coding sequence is TGCGCCAGCAGCCAAGAGGCCCCTGGGGCCAACGTCCTGACTTTC. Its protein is CASSQEAPGANVLTF.